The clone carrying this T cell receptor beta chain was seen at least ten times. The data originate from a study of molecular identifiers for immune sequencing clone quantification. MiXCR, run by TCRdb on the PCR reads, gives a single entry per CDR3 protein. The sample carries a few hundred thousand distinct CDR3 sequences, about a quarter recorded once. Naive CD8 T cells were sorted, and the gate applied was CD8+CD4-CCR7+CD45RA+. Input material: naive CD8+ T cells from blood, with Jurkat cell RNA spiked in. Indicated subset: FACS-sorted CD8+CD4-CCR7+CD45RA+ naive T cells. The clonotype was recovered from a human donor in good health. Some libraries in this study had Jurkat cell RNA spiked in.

CDR3 residues: CASSAYYTDTQYF. Written as DNA, the CDR3 is TGTGCCAGCAGCGCCTACTACACAGATACGCAGTATTTT. The chain combines TRBV9 with TRBJ2-3; D is unclear. Between the trimmed V and J ends, which lost 3 bases and 2 bases, there was a span of 7 bases. From germline, CDR1 is SGDLS and CDR2 YYNGEE. The CDR3 runs to 13 residues.